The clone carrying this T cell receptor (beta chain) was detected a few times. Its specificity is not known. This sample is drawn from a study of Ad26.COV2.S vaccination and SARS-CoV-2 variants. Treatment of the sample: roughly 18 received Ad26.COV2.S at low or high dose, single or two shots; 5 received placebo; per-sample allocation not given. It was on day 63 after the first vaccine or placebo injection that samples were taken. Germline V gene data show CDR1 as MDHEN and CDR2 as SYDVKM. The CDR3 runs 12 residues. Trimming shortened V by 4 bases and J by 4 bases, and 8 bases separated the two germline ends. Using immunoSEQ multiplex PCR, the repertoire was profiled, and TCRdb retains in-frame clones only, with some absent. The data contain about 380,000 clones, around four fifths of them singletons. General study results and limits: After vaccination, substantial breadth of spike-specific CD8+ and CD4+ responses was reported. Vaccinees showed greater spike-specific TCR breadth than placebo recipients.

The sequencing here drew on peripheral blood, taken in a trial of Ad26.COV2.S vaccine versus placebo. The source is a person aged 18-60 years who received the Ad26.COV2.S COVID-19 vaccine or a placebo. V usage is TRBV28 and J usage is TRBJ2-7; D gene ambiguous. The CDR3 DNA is TGTGCCAGCAGTTCAGGCCGATACGAGCAGTACTTC. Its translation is CASSSGRYEQYF.